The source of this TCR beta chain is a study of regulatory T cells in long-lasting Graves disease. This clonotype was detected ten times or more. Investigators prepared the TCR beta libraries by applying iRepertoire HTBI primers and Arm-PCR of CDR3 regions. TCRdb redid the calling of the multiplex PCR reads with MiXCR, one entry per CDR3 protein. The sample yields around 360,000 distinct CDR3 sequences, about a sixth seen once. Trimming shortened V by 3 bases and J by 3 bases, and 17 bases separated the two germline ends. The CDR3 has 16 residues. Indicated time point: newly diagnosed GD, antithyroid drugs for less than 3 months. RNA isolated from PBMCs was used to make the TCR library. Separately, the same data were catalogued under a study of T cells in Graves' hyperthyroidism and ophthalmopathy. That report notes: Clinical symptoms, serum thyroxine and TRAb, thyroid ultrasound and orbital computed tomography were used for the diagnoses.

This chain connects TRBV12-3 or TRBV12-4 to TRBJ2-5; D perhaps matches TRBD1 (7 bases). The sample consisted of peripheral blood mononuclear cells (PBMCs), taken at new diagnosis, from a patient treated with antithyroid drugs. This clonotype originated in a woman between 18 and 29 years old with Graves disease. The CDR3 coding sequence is TGTGCCAGCAGTTTGTCCGGGACAGCGGGTGAAGAGACCCAGTACTTC. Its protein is CASSLSGTAGEETQYF.